The text below deals with one TCR beta chain. Produced via immunoSEQ multiplex PCR; TCRdb's table is partial and in-frame only. Among around 2,000,000 clones listed, approximately 94% were seen once. Germline V CDR1 and CDR2: SGDLS, YYNGEE. Trimming cost V 4 bases and J 0 bases; bases outside gene matches: 8. The CDR3 covers 18 residues. This sample is drawn from a study of shared clonotypes between healthy human individuals. Study-level information: CD8 memory received one plate per donor, CD8 naive two, CD4 memory three and CD4 naive three.

Naive CD8 populations comprised CD45RO-negative cells positively selected for CCR7, excluding terminally differentiated effector memory CD45RA+ cells. This clonotype originated in a man aged 18 to 30 in good health. Some clones in this sample may be carry-over from other donors' samples. This rearrangement joins TRBV9 to TRBJ2-1; 12 positions agree with TRBD2. The sample taken for sequencing was naive CD8+ T cells from PBMCs. CDR3 loop: CASSTQLTSGSSYNEQFF. The DNA for the CDR3 is TGTGCCAGCAGCACCCAATTGACTAGCGGGAGCTCCTACAATGAGCAGTTCTTC.